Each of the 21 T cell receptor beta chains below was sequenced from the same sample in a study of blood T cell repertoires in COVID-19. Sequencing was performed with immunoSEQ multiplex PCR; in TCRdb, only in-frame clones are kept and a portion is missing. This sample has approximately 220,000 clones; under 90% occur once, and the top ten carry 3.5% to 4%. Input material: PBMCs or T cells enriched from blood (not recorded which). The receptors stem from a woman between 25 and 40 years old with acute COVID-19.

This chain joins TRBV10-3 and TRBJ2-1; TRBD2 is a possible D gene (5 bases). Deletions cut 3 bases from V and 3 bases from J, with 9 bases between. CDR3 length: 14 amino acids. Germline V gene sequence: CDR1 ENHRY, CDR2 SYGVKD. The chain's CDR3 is CAISDGSVYNEQFF. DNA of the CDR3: TGTGCCATCAGTGACGGTAGCGTCTACAATGAGCAGTTCTTC.

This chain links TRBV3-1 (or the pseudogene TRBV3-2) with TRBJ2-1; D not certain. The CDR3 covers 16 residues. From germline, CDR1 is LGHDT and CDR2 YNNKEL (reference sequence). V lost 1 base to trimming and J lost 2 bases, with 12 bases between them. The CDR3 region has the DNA TGTGCCAGCAGCCAAGGGCCATCGTCCACCTACAATGAGCAGTTCTTC. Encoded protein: CASSQGPSSTYNEQFF.

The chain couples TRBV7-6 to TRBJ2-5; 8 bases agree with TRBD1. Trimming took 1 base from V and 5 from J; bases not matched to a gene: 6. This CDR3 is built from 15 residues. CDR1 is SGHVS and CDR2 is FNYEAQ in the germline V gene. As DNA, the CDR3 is TGTGCCAGCAGCTTAGGGCAGGGGGCGCGGGAGACCCAGTACTTC. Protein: CASSLGQGARETQYF.

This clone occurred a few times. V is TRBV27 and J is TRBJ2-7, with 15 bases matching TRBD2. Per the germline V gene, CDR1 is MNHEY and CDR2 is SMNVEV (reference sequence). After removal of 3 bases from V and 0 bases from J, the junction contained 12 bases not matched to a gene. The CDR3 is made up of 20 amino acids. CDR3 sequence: CASSFRPGLAGGPSSYEQYF. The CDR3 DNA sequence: TGTGCCAGCAGTTTTCGACCGGGACTAGCGGGGGGTCCGAGCTCCTACGAGCAGTACTTC.

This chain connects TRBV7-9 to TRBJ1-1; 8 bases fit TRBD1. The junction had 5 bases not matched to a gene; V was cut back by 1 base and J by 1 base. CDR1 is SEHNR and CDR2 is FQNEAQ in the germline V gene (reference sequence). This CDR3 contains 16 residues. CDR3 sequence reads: CASSLGAGTGNTEAFF. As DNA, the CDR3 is TGTGCCAGCAGCTTAGGGGCTGGGACAGGGAACACTGAAGCTTTCTTT. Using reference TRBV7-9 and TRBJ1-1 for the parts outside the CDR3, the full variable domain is DTGVSQNPRHKITKRGQNVTFRCDPISEHNRLYWYRQTLGQGPEFLTYFQNEAQLEKSRLLSDRFSAERPKGSFSTLEIQRTEQGDSAMYLCASSLGAGTGNTEAFFGQGTRLTVV.

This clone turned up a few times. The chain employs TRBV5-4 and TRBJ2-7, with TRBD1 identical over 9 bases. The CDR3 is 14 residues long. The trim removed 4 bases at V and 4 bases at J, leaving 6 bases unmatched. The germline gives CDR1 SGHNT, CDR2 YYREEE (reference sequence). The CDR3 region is CASSRGQGLYEQYF. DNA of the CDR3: TGTGCCAGCAGCCGAGGACAGGGGTTGTACGAGCAGTACTTC.

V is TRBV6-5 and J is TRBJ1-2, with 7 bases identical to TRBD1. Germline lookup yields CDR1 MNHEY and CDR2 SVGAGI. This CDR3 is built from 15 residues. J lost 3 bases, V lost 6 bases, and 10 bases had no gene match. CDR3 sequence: CASRAFRTGYYGYTF. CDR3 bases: TGTGCCAGCAGGGCTTTCAGGACAGGTTACTATGGCTACACCTTC.

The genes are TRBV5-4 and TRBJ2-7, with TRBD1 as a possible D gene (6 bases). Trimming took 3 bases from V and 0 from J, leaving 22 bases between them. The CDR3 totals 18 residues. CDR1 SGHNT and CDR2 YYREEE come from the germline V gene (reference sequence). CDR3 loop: CASSYNVRTALSSYEQYF. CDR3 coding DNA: TGTGCCAGCAGCTATAACGTCAGGACAGCCCTTAGCTCCTACGAGCAGTACTTC.

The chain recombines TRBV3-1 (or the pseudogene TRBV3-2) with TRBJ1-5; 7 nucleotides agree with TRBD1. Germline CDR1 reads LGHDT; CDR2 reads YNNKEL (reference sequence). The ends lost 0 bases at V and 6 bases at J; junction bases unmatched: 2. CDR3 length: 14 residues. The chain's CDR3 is CASSQEAGGQPQHF. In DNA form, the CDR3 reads TGTGCCAGCAGCCAAGAAGCAGGGGGTCAGCCCCAGCATTTT.

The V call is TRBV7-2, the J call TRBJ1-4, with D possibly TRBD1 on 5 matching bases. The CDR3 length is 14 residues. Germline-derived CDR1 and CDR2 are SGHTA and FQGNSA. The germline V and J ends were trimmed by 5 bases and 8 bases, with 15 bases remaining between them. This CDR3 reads CASSQRQGSEKLFF. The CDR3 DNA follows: TGTGCCAGCAGCCAGAGGCAGGGCAGCGAAAAACTGTTTTTT.

The CDR3 here is CASSLDRLSEAFF. CDR3 DNA sequence: TGTGCCAGCAGTTTGGACAGGTTGTCTGAAGCTTTCTTT. V and J are TRBV28 and TRBJ1-1, with TRBD1 matching over 7 bases. This CDR3 spans 13 amino acids. The V and J ends lost 3 bases and 6 bases, in that order; junction bases with no gene match: 4. Germline lookup yields CDR1 MDHEN and CDR2 SYDVKM.

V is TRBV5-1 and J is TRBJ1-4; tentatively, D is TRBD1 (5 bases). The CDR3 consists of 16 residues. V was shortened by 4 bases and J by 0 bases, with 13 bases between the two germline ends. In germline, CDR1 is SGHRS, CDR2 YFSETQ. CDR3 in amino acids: CASSAPDTSTNEKLFF. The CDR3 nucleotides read TGCGCCAGCAGCGCGCCGGACACTTCAACTAATGAAAAACTGTTTTTT.

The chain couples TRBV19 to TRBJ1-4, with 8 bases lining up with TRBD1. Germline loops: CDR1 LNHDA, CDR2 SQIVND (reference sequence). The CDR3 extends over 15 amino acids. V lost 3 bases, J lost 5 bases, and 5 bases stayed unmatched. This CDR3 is CASSIVRGPNEKLFF. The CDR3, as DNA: TGTGCCAGTAGTATCGTCAGGGGGCCAAATGAAAAACTGTTTTTT.

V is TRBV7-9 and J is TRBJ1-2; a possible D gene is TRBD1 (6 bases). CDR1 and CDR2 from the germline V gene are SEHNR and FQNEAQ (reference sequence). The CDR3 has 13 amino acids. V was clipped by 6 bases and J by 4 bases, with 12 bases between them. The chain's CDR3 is CASSYTGFYGYTF. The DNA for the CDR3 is TGTGCCAGCAGTTACACAGGGTTCTATGGCTACACCTTC.

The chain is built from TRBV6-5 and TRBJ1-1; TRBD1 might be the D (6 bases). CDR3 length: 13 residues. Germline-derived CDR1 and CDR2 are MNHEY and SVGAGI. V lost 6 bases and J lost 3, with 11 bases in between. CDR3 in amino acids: CASSFRGHTEAFF. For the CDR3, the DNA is TGTGCCAGCAGCTTCAGGGGCCACACTGAAGCTTTCTTT.

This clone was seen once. The DNA for the CDR3 is TGTGCCAGCAGTTTCCCCAAGGACAGGGATCTCTATGGCTACACCTTC. It translates to CASSFPKDRDLYGYTF. The chain is built from TRBV28 and TRBJ1-2; TRBD1 agrees at 8 bases. The CDR3 has 16 residues. Trimming took 3 bases from V and 4 from J; bases not matched to a gene: 10. CDR1 and CDR2 from the germline V gene are MDHEN and SYDVKM.

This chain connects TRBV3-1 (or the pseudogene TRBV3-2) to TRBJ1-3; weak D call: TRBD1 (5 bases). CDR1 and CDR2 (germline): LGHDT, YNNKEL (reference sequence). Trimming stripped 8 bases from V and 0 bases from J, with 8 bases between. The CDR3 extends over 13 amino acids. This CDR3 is CASGADSGNTIYF. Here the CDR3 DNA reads TGTGCCAGCGGGGCCGACTCTGGAAACACCATATATTTT.

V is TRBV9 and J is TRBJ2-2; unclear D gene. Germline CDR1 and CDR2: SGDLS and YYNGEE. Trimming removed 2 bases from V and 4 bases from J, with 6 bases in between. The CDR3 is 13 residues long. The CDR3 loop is CASSVRSTGELFF. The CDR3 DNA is TGTGCCAGCAGCGTCCGGTCCACCGGGGAGCTGTTTTTT.

In DNA, the CDR3 is TGTGCCAGCAGCCAAGCAGGGGGATGGAATCAGCCCCAGCATTTT. This translates into CASSQAGGWNQPQHF. This chain connects TRBV3-1 (or the pseudogene TRBV3-2) to TRBJ1-5; 7 nucleotides align to TRBD1. The CDR3 extends over 15 amino acids. J gave up 4 bases and V 1 base, and 4 bases lay outside the gene matches. Germline lookup yields CDR1 LGHDT and CDR2 YNNKEL (reference sequence).

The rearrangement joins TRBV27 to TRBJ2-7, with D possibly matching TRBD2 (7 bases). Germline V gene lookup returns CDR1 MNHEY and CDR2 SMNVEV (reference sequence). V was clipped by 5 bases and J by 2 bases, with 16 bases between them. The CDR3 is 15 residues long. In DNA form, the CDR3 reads TGTGCCAGCAGTCCCGGGGGGCAGGCCGCCTACGAGCAGTACTTC. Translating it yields CASSPGGQAAYEQYF.

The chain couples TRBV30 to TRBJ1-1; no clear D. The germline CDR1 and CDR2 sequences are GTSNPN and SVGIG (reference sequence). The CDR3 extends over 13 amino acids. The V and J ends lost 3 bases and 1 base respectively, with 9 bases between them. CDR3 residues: CAWRYRENTEAFF. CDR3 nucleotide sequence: TGTGCCTGGAGGTACCGGGAGAACACTGAAGCTTTCTTT.